These T cell receptor beta chains were read from a single sample in a study of cytomegalovirus exposure and HLA in healthy donors. Assay used: immunoSEQ multiplex PCR; TCRdb lists only in-frame clones, some missing. The sample lists 140,000 or so clones, roughly 80% occurring once. The specimen sequenced was PBMCs. Receptor source: a woman aged 40 to 50 in good health and CMV-seronegative. Both conserved end residues are part of each CDR3. The order of the fields is V gene, clone size, J gene, D gene, CDR3 protein, CDR3 DNA. A D gene is named only where the DNA matches it firmly. Size is stated for part of the rows, as once, few or many counts, or as a class when the clone is expanded.

>TRBV6-6|-|TRBJ1-5|-
CASKFEGGQPQHF
TGTGCCAGCAAGTTCGAGGGCGGCCAGCCCCAGCATTTT
>TRBV5-1|once|TRBJ1-3|TRBD1
CASGGQGGSGNTIYF
TGCGCCAGCGGGGGACAGGGGGGCTCTGGAAACACCATATATTTT
>TRBV6-1|-|TRBJ2-7|TRBD1
CASRPPGQGFYEQYF
TGTGCCAGCAGGCCGCCCGGACAGGGGTTCTACGAGCAGTACTTC
>TRBV6-1|-|TRBJ1-6|-
CASSNWPGSSPLHF
TGTGCCAGCAGTAACTGGCCGGGGAGTTCACCCCTCCACTTT
>TRBV2|-|TRBJ2-2|-
CASKGTGGLFF
TGTGCCAGCAAGGGGACCGGGGGGCTGTTTTTT
>TRBV19|-|TRBJ2-4|-
CASSFSSTGKKNIQYF
TGTGCCAGTAGTTTTAGTTCTACAGGGAAAAAAAACATTCAGTACTTC
>TRBV25-1|-|TRBJ2-2|TRBD1
CASRQGVANTGELFF
TGTGCCAGTAGACAGGGGGTAGCGAACACCGGGGAGCTGTTTTTT
>TRBV28|-|TRBJ2-7|TRBD2
CASRTSGSSYEQYF
TGTGCCAGTAGGACTAGCGGGAGCTCCTACGAGCAGTACTTC
>TRBV5-6|-|TRBJ2-1|-
CASSLSLGAHNEQFF
TGTGCCAGCAGCTTGTCGTTGGGGGCCCACAATGAGCAGTTCTTC
>TRBV6-1|-|TRBJ1-5|-
CASRGTGFSNQPQHF
TGTGCCAGCAGGGGTACAGGGTTCAGCAATCAGCCCCAGCATTTT
>TRBV2|once|TRBJ2-1|-
CASTRTISSSYNEQFF
TGTGCCAGCACCAGAACTATTTCCAGCTCCTACAATGAGCAGTTCTTC
>TRBV28|-|TRBJ1-4|TRBD1
CASSSGELNRGYEKLFF
TGTGCCAGCAGTTCTGGGGAATTGAACAGGGGGTATGAAAAACTGTTTTTT
>TRBV9|-|TRBJ1-2|TRBD1
CASSVGTGGSVYGYTF
TGTGCCAGCAGCGTAGGGACAGGGGGTTCTGTCTATGGCTACACCTTC
>TRBV4-2|-|TRBJ1-1|TRBD1
CASSQGQGVTEAFF
TGTGCCAGCAGCCAGGGACAGGGGGTAACTGAAGCTTTCTTT
>TRBV2|-|TRBJ2-1|TRBD2
CASSESPRLAPDSYNEQFF
TGTGCCAGCAGCGAATCGCCACGACTAGCCCCGGACTCCTACAATGAGCAGTTCTTC
>TRBV4-2|-|TRBJ2-5|-
CASSQEGLAETQYF
TGTGCCAGCAGCCAAGAAGGCCTAGCGGAGACCCAGTACTTC
>TRBV6-5|-|TRBJ1-2|-
CASSYTGYGYTF
TGTGCCAGCAGTTACACAGGCTATGGCTACACCTTC
>TRBV19|-|TRBJ2-1|TRBD2
CASTASGRPLPDEQFF
TGTGCCAGTACAGCTAGCGGGAGGCCCCTCCCGGATGAGCAGTTCTTC
>TRBV4-2|-|TRBJ2-3|TRBD2
CASSQEGGGRSDTQYF
TGTGCCAGCAGCCAAGAGGGCGGGGGGCGATCAGATACGCAGTATTTT
>TRBV5-1|-|TRBJ2-3|-
CASSFPRDTSTDTQYF
TGCGCCAGCAGCTTCCCCCGGGACACCAGCACAGATACGCAGTATTTT
>TRBV7-6|-|TRBJ2-7|-
CASSLVGGGDGAYEQYF
TGTGCCAGCAGCTTAGTGGGAGGGGGAGACGGGGCCTACGAGCAGTACTTC
>TRBV7-9|-|TRBJ1-1|-
CASSARGTEAFF
TGTGCCAGCAGTGCGCGGGGGACTGAAGCTTTCTTT
>TRBV29-1|-|TRBJ1-1|-
CSGCYRARTEAFF
TGCAGCGGTTGTTACAGGGCAAGGACTGAAGCTTTCTTT
>TRBV25-1|-|TRBJ2-3|TRBD1
CASSQPGQGPPSTDTQYF
TGTGCCAGCAGCCAACCGGGACAGGGACCCCCTAGCACAGATACGCAGTATTTT
>TRBV25-1|once|TRBJ1-5|-
CASSEAGNEPQHF
TGTGCCAGCAGTGAGGCAGGTAATGAGCCCCAGCATTTT
>TRBV12-5|-|TRBJ2-3|TRBD2
CASGPGLAGDTQYF
TGTGCTAGTGGTCCCGGACTAGCGGGAGATACGCAGTATTTT
>TRBV5-6|few|TRBJ2-7|TRBD1
CASRDRGLTYEQYF
TGTGCCAGCCGGGACAGGGGGCTCACCTACGAGCAGTACTTC
>TRBV14|-|TRBJ2-7|TRBD1
CASSPYGTGLSYEQYF
TGTGCCAGCAGCCCGTACGGGACAGGACTTTCCTACGAGCAGTACTTC
>TRBV2|-|TRBJ2-1|TRBD2
CASSELAGVEQFF
TGTGCCAGCAGTGAACTAGCGGGGGTTGAGCAGTTCTTC
>TRBV14|-|TRBJ2-2|-
CASSQVFGNTGELFF
TGTGCCAGCAGCCAAGTGTTCGGGAACACCGGGGAGCTGTTTTTT
>TRBV5-1|-|TRBJ1-6|TRBD1
CASSLGDRGRGHSPLHF
TGCGCCAGCAGCTTAGGGGACAGGGGGCGCGGGCATTCACCCCTCCACTTT
>TRBV28|-|TRBJ2-7|TRBD1
CASAPGQDTQSSGEQYF
TGTGCCAGCGCCCCGGGACAGGATACTCAAAGTTCGGGGGAGCAGTACTTC
>TRBV13|-|TRBJ1-2|-
CASSFYSQGYTF
TGTGCCAGCAGCTTTTATTCCCAGGGCTACACCTTC
>TRBV7-9|-|TRBJ2-7|TRBD1
CSSSQITGVGEQYF
TGTTCCAGCAGCCAAATTACAGGGGTCGGAGAGCAGTACTTC
>TRBV5-4|once|TRBJ2-1|TRBD2
CASSGLAAPAGEQFF
TGTGCCAGCAGCGGGCTAGCGGCGCCCGCTGGTGAGCAGTTCTTC
>TRBV28|-|TRBJ1-2|TRBD1
CASRGQGIGFYGYTF
TGTGCCAGCAGGGGACAGGGGATTGGATTCTATGGCTACACCTTC
>TRBV7-9|-|TRBJ2-1|TRBD2
CASSLRTSTYNEQFF
TGTGCCAGCAGCCTGAGGACTAGCACCTACAATGAGCAGTTCTTC
>TRBV4-1|-|TRBJ1-1|-
CASSQGRRDTEAFF
TGCGCCAGCAGCCAAGGGCGGAGGGACACTGAAGCTTTCTTT
>TRBV5-1|-|TRBJ2-3|TRBD2
CASSVGLAGGLKYF
TGCGCCAGCAGCGTTGGACTAGCGGGGGGTTTAAAGTATTTT
>TRBV2|-|TRBJ1-5|-
CASKPEIGNQPQHF
TGTGCCAGCAAACCGGAGATAGGCAATCAGCCCCAGCATTTT